The source of this T cell receptor (beta chain) is a study of cytomegalovirus exposure and HLA in healthy donors. The V end lost 0 bases, the J end lost 3 bases, and 12 bases lay between the germline ends. Germline values: CDR1 SGHRS, CDR2 YFSETQ. This CDR3 region has 15 residues. 13 Jbeta primers and 60 Vbeta primers were used for the PCR. Using immunoSEQ multiplex PCR, the repertoire was profiled, and TCRdb retains in-frame clones only, with some absent. Found here are hundreds of thousands of clones, about 70% of them singletons; the top ten hold approximately 1.7%. The source of this sequence is a woman aged 30 to 39 in good health and CMV-seronegative. The sequencing sample was made of PBMCs. The chain links TRBV5-1 to TRBJ1-1; possible D gene TRBD1, 5 bases. CDR3 protein: CASSLASGTYTEAFF. CDR3 bases: TGCGCCAGCAGCTTGGCCTCCGGGACTTACACTGAAGCTTTCTTT.